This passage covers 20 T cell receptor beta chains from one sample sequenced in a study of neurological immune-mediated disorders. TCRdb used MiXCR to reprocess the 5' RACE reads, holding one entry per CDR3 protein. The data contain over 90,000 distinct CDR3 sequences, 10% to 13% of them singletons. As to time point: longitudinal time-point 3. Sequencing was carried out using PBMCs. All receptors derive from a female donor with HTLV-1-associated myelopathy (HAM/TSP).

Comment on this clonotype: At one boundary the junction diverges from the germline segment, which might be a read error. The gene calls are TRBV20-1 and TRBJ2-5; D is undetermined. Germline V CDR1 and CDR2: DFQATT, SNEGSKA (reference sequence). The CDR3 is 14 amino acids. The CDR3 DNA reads TGCAGTGCTCGAGAACTTTCCCAGCAAGAGACCCAGTACTTC. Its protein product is CSARELSQQETQYF.

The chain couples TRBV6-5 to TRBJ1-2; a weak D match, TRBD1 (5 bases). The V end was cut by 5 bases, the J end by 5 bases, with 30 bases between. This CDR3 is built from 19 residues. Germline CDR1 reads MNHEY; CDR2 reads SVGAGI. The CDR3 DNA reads TGTGCCAGCAGTACTCCCGGCCTTGGGCAGACTGGCAAGGGGTATGGCTACACCTTC. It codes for CASSTPGLGQTGKGYGYTF.

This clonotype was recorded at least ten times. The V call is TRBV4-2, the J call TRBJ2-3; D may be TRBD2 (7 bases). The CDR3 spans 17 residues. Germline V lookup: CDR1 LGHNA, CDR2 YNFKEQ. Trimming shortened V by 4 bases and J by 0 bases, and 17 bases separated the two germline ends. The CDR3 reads CASSPQRGGASTDTQYF. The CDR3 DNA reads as TGTGCCAGCAGCCCCCAAAGGGGGGGGGCGAGCACAGATACGCAGTATTTT.

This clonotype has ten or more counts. The CDR3 region is CASSVGTSGGATETQYF. DNA of the CDR3: TGCGCCAGCAGCGTCGGGACTAGCGGGGGGGCGACGGAGACCCAGTACTTC. The genes are TRBV5-1 and TRBJ2-5; 16 bases match TRBD2. The CDR3 sequence is 17 residues long. CDR1 and CDR2 from the germline V gene are SGHRS and YFSETQ. Losses at the gene ends were 4 bases for V and 5 bases for J; bases not matched to a gene: 8.

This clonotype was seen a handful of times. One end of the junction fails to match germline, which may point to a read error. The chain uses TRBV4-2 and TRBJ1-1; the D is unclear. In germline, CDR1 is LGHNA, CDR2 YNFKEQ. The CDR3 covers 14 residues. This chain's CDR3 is CASSQERMNTEAFF. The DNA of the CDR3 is TGTGCTAGCAGCCAAGAGCGGATGAACACTGAAGCTTTCTTT.

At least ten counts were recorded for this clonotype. The CDR3: CASSRTGTAPNEQFF. CDR3 DNA sequence: TGCGCCAGCAGCAGGACCGGGACAGCTCCTAATGAGCAGTTCTTC. This chain joins TRBV5-1 and TRBJ2-1, with 7 bases identical to TRBD1. CDR1 and CDR2 (germline): SGHRS, YFSETQ. V lost 4 bases, J lost 7 bases, and 11 bases stayed unmatched. The CDR3 length is 15 residues.

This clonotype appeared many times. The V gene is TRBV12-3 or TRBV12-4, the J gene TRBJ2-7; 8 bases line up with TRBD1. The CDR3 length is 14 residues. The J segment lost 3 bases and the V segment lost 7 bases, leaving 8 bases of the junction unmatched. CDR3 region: CASTRTGIFYEQYF. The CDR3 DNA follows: TGTGCCAGCACCCGGACAGGGATCTTCTACGAGCAGTACTTC.

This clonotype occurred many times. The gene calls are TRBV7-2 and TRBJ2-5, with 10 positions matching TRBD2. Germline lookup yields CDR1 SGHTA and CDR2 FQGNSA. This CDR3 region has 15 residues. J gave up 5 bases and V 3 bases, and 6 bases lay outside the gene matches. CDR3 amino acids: CASSFQRGGVETQYF. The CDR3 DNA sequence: TGTGCCAGCAGCTTCCAGCGGGGGGGTGTGGAGACCCAGTACTTC.

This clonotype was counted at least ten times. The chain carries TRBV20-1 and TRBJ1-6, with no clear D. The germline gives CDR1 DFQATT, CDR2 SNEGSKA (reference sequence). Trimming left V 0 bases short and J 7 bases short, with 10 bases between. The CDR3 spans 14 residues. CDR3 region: CSAREIGWNSPLHF. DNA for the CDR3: TGCAGTGCTAGAGAAATAGGGTGGAATTCACCCCTCCACTTT.

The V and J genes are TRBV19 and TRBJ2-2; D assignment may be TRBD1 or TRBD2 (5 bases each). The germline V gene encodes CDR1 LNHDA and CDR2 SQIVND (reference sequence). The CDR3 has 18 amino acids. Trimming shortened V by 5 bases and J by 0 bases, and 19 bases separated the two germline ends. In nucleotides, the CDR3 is TGTGCCAGTAGTTTGACGAGTCGGGACCAAACGAACACCGGGGAGCTGTTTTTT. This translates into CASSLTSRDQTNTGELFF.

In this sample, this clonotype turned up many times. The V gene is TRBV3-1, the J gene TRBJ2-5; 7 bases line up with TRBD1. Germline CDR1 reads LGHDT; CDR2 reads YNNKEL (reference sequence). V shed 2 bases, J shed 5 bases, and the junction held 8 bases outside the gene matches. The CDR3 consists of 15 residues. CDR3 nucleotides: TGTGCCAGCAGCCAATGGGACAGAGATTGGGAGACCCAGTACTTC. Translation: CASSQWDRDWETQYF.

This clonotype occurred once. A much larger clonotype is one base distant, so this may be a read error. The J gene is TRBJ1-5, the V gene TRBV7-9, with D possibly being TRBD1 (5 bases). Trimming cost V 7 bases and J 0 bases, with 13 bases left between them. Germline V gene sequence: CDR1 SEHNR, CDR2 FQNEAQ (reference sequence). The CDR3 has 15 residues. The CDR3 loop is CASNFDSYSNQPQHF. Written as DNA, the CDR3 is TGTGCCAGCAACTTCGACAGTTATAGCAATCAGCCCCAGCATTTT.

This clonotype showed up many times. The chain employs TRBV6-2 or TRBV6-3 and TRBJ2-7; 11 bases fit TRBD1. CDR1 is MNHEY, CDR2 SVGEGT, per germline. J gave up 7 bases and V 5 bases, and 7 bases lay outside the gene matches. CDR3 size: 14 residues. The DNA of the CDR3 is TGTGCCAGCAGTGGGACAGGGGGAGACTTGGAGCAGTACTTC. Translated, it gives CASSGTGGDLEQYF.

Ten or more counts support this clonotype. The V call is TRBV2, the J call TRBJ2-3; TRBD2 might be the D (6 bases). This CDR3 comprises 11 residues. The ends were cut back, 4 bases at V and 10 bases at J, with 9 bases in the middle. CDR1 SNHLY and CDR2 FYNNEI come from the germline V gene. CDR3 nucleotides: TGTGCCAGCAGTGCGGAGGGGCCGCAGTATTTT. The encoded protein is CASSAEGPQYF.

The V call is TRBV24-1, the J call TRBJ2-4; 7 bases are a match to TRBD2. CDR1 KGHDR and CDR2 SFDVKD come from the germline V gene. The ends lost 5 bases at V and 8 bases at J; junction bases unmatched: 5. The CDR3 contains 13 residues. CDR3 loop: CATSGGGSHIQYF. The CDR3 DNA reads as TGTGCCACCAGTGGGGGGGGGTCCCACATTCAGTACTTC.

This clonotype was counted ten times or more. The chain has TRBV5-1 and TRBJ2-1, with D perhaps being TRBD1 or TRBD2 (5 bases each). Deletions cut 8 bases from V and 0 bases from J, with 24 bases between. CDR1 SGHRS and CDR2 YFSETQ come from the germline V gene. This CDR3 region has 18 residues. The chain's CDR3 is CASRELGDAFSSYNEQFF. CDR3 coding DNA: TGCGCCAGTCGGGAATTGGGGGACGCATTTTCCTCCTACAATGAGCAGTTCTTC. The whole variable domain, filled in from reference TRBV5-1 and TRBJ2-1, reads KAGVTQTPRYLIKTRGQQVTLSCSPISGHRSVSWYQQTPGQGLQFLFEYFSETQRNKGNFPGRFSGRQFSNSRSEMNVSTLELGDSALYLCASRELGDAFSSYNEQFFGPGTRLTVL.

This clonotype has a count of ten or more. This CDR3 is CASSLDRAEQFF. The DNA for the CDR3 is TGCGCCAGCAGCTTGGATCGGGCTGAGCAGTTCTTC. This sequence joins TRBV5-1 and TRBJ2-1; D is unclear. The germline V gene encodes CDR1 SGHRS and CDR2 YFSETQ. This CDR3 is 12 amino acids long. The V gene lost 0 bases and the J gene lost 9 bases, with 7 bases spanning the gap.

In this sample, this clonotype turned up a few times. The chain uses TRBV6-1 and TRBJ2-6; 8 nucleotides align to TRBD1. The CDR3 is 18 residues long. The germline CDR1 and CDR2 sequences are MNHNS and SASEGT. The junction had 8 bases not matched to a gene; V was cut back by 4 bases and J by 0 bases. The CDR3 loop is CASSVGPGGLSGANVLTF. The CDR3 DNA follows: TGTGCCAGCAGTGTAGGGCCAGGGGGCCTCTCTGGGGCCAACGTCCTGACTTTC.

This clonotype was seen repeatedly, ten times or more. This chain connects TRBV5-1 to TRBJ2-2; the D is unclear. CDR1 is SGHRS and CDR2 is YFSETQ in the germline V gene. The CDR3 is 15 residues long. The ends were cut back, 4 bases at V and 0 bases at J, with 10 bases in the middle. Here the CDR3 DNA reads TGCGCCAGCAGCGTGGACGGACCGAACACCGGGGAGCTGTTTTTT. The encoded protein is CASSVDGPNTGELFF.

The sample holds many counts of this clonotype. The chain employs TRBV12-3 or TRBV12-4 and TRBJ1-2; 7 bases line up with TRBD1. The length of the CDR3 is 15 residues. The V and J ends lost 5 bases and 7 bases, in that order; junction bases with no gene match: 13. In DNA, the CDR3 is TGTGCCAGCAGTCCTAGAAAAACAGGGGTTGCTGGCTACACCTTC. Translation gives CASSPRKTGVAGYTF.